The source of this TCR beta chain is a study of control samples from healthy donors and cancer patients. CDR1 and CDR2 from the germline V gene are DFQATT and SNEGSKA (reference sequence). This CDR3 has 13 amino acids. Trimming took off 3 bases at V and 2 bases at J, with 10 bases between the two ends. The method was immunoSEQ multiplex PCR; TCRdb's version includes in-frame clones alone and lacks a portion of them. The profile shows roughly 100,000 clones, just over 90% of them singletons. The source material was blood. The source of this sequence is a woman under 30 in good health. The V call is TRBV20-1, the J call TRBJ1-1; D may be TRBD1 (5 bases). The CDR3 loop reads CSASQGFNTEAFF. CDR3 nucleotides: TGCAGTGCTAGTCAGGGTTTCAACACTGAAGCTTTCTTT.